The 25 T cell receptor beta chains below were found in one sample sequenced in a study of T cells after posttransplantation cyclophosphamide. Sampled 1 year posttransplant, controls received myeloablative marrow transplants, methotrexate and a calcineurin inhibitor. Only in-frame clones appear in the TCRdb table, and some are missing; sequencing was by immunoSEQ multiplex PCR. Of just over 15,000 clones listed, less than 90% were seen once; the top ten hold 5%. The specimen was PBMCs, collected approximately 370 days after allogeneic stem cell transplant with calcineurin inhibitor and methotrexate. The receptors were gathered from a male patient aged 18-29 years who received an allogeneic stem cell transplant from a related donor, was CMV-positive, and had no GVHD. Some T cells may arise from the graft donor.

This clone was seen more than once but under ten times. The chain has TRBV2 and TRBJ2-3; the D is unclear. Germline CDR1 SNHLY, CDR2 FYNNEI. This CDR3 has 14 amino acids. Deletions cut 3 bases from V and 1 base from J, with 8 bases between. In nucleotides, the CDR3 is TGTGCCAGCAGTGACAACAGAGGCACAGATACGCAGTATTTT. As protein: CASSDNRGTDTQYF.

In its sample, this clone was seen once. The junction departs from the called germline gene at one end, perhaps through a read error. The chain recombines TRBV6-6 with TRBJ2-1; D ambiguous. Germline CDR1 is MNHNY and CDR2 is SVGAGI (reference sequence). The CDR3 extends over 15 amino acids. CDR3 bases: TGTGCCAGCAGTCAATACCCGTTCTCCTACAGTGAGCAGTTCTTC. This gives the protein CASSQYPFSYSEQFF.

This chain uses TRBV28 with TRBJ2-5; D gene uncertain. The CDR3 length is 13 residues. V lost 0 bases and J lost 13, with 15 bases in between. From germline, CDR1 is MDHEN and CDR2 SYDVKM. CDR3 DNA: TGTGCCAGCAGTTTATGGTTGTCCGACAAATGGTACTTC. It encodes CASSLWLSDKWYF.

CDR3 in DNA: TGCGCCAGCAGCCCTCTAGGAGGGTCCGATGGCTACACCTTC. It specifies CASSPLGGSDGYTF. The rearrangement joins TRBV5-1 to TRBJ1-2; D call uncertain. This CDR3 comprises 14 residues. Germline CDR1 SGHRS, CDR2 YFSETQ. Trimming pared 4 bases from V and 6 bases from J, leaving 16 bases between.

This clone was seen only a few times. A junction end diverges from the germline sequence, so it may reflect a read error. The V and J genes are TRBV4-1 and TRBJ2-5; the D is unclear. CDR3 length equals 15 residues. Germline V gives CDR1 MGHRA, CDR2 YSYEKL. CDR3 DNA sequence: TGTGCCAGCAGCCAAGGGCCCACCTCTCAAGAGACCCAGTACTTC. Translating it yields CASSQGPTSQETQYF.

The chain couples TRBV29-1 to TRBJ1-1; D is possibly TRBD1 (5 bases). CDR1 is SQVTM, CDR2 ANQGSEA, per germline. V was cut by 0 bases and J by 5 bases, with 22 bases left in between. This CDR3 comprises 17 residues. The CDR3 sequence: CSVEDRGSKLRRTEAFF. The CDR3, as DNA: TGCAGCGTTGAAGATCGGGGGTCCAAACTAAGGAGGACTGAAGCTTTCTTT.

The chain combines TRBV19 with TRBJ2-1; tentative D call: TRBD1 (5 bases). Trimming shortened V by 5 bases and J by 9 bases, and 11 bases separated the two germline ends. This CDR3 contains 12 residues. Germline V gene data show CDR1 as LNHDA and CDR2 as SQIVND (reference sequence). The CDR3 DNA sequence: TGTGCCAGTAGTCTGCTAGACAGTGAGCAGTTCTTC. Amino acids: CASSLLDSEQFF.

The chain uses TRBV28 and TRBJ2-7, with TRBD1 as a possible D gene (6 bases). Per germline, CDR1 MDHEN and CDR2 SYDVKM. CDR3 length: 16 residues. Trimming shortened V by 3 bases and J by 0 bases, and 15 bases separated the two germline ends. The CDR3 region is CASSFIGTMSSYEQYF. For the CDR3, the DNA is TGTGCCAGCAGTTTTATCGGGACAATGAGCTCCTACGAGCAGTACTTC. Supplemented by reference TRBV28 and TRBJ2-7, the full variable domain reads DVKVTQSSRYLVKRTGEKVFLECVQDMDHENMFWYRQDPGLGLRLIYFSYDVKMKEKGDIPEGYSVSREKKERFSLILESASTNQTSMYLCASSFIGTMSSYEQYFGPGTRLTVT.

The genes are TRBV7-3 and TRBJ2-7; maybe TRBD1 (5 bases). The germline V and J ends were trimmed by 5 bases and 2 bases, with 10 bases remaining between them. Germline V gene lookup returns CDR1 SGHTA and CDR2 FQGTGA. The length of the CDR3 is 13 residues. The CDR3 nucleotides are TGTGCCAGCAGCCGCGACAGAGCCTACGAGCAGTACTTC. Encoded protein: CASSRDRAYEQYF.

The chain joins TRBV29-1 to TRBJ2-1; D is possibly TRBD1 (6 bases). The CDR3 has 14 amino acids. V lost 6 bases and J lost 6, with 18 bases in between. CDR1 is SQVTM, CDR2 ANQGSEA, per germline. DNA of the CDR3: TGCAGCGTGGATTCTAGGGGGAGAGTCAATGAGCAGTTCTTC. Its translation: CSVDSRGRVNEQFF.

This clone was observed a single time. The chain links TRBV9 to TRBJ1-1, with D perhaps matching TRBD1 (5 bases). Looked up from germline, CDR1 is SGDLS and CDR2 is YYNGEE. Trimming shortened V by 0 bases and J by 11 bases, and 14 bases separated the two germline ends. This CDR3 has 13 amino acids. The DNA for the CDR3 is TGTGCCAGCAGCGTAGGTGGGGGGAGAAAGGCTTTCTTT. Amino acids: CASSVGGGRKAFF.

The V gene is TRBV5-3, the J gene TRBJ2-7, with D possibly matching TRBD2 (5 bases). TRBV5-3 is an ORF, with its function uncertain. With 2 bases removed from V and 0 bases from J, the gap between germline ends came to 15 bases. The CDR3 contains 16 residues. CDR3 nucleotide sequence: TGTGCCAGAAGCTTCCTGGACTTTCTCAGCTCCTACGAGCAGTACTTC. Amino acid sequence: CARSFLDFLSSYEQYF.

The chain links TRBV18 to TRBJ1-2; TRBD1 might be the D (5 bases). This CDR3 spans 16 amino acids. V lost 4 bases and J 2 bases, leaving 17 bases between the germline ends. CDR1 is KGHSH and CDR2 is LQKENI in the germline V gene. The CDR3 DNA reads TGTGCCAGCTCACAGGGTAACGGTGCAGGGAACTATGGCTACACCTTC. Translation gives CASSQGNGAGNYGYTF.

This chain links TRBV2 with TRBJ1-5; TRBD1 matches at 7 bases. This CDR3 contains 14 residues. Trimming took 8 bases from V and 5 from J; bases not matched to a gene: 9. Germline-derived CDR1 and CDR2 are SNHLY and FYNNEI. The CDR3 nucleotides are TGTGCCAGCGGAGAGGACAGGAGATATCAGCCCCAGCATTTT. It encodes CASGEDRRYQPQHF.

About this clone: A junction end diverges from the germline sequence, so it may reflect a read error. The V and J genes are TRBV5-3 and TRBJ2-7, with D hard to call. TRBV5-3 is noted as an ORF with a role that remains uncertain. The CDR3 length is 14 residues. The CDR3 DNA reads TGTGCCAGCAGCTTGGGAAGGAGCTCCTACGAGCAGTACTTC. It translates to CASSLGRSSYEQYF.

Points on this clone: One junction end does not reproduce the germline sequence, and a read error may be involved. The V and J genes are TRBV28 and TRBJ2-1, with D perhaps matching TRBD1 (6 bases). From germline, CDR1 is MDHEN and CDR2 SYDVKM. The CDR3 totals 16 residues. CDR3 nucleotide sequence: TGTGCCAGCAGCTCATCCGGACAGTTTATATACAGTGAGCAGTTCTTC. It yields the protein CASSSSGQFIYSEQFF. The full variable domain, with the rest looked up from reference TRBV28 and TRBJ2-1, is DVKVTQSSRYLVKRTGEKVFLECVQDMDHENMFWYRQDPGLGLRLIYFSYDVKMKEKGDIPEGYSVSREKKERFSLILESASTNQTSMYLCASSSSGQFIYSEQFFGPGTRLTVL.

This chain joins TRBV5-1 and TRBJ2-1; D might be TRBD2 (6 bases). CDR3 size: 16 residues. V lost 4 bases, J lost 9 bases, and 23 bases lay in between. Germline V lookup: CDR1 SGHRS, CDR2 YFSETQ. The CDR3: CASSPPGVPAVSEQFF. As DNA, the CDR3 is TGCGCCAGCAGCCCCCCGGGAGTTCCGGCCGTCAGTGAGCAGTTCTTC.

The chain employs TRBV28 and TRBJ1-5; D gene unclear. This CDR3 contains 12 residues. The ends were cut back, 5 bases at V and 5 bases at J, with 7 bases in the middle. Per germline, CDR1 MDHEN and CDR2 SYDVKM. The CDR3 reads CASSPIHQPQHF. The CDR3 DNA reads as TGTGCCAGCAGTCCTATTCATCAGCCCCAGCATTTT.

This sequence joins TRBV28 and TRBJ1-2, with no clear D. The CDR3 has 14 amino acids. The germline V gene encodes CDR1 MDHEN and CDR2 SYDVKM. Between the trimmed V and J ends, which lost 1 base and 2 bases, there was a span of 8 bases. The CDR3 protein is CASSLSYSNYGYTF. In nucleotides, the CDR3 is TGTGCCAGCAGTTTATCGTACAGCAACTATGGCTACACCTTC.

The sample holds one count of this clone. The chain carries TRBV7-2 and TRBJ1-4; 8 nucleotides match TRBD1. The germline gives CDR1 SGHTA, CDR2 FQGNSA. This CDR3 contains 14 residues. J lost 8 bases, V lost 3 bases, and 5 bases had no gene match. CDR3 sequence (DNA): TGTGCCAGCAGCTTGAACAGGGGGGTCGAAAAACTGTTTTTT. This codes for CASSLNRGVEKLFF.

This clone was detected once. V gene TRBV30 combines with J gene TRBJ1-6; D ambiguous. Trimming stripped 5 bases from V and 9 bases from J, with 20 bases between. This CDR3 has 15 amino acids. CDR1 is GTSNPN, CDR2 SVGIG, per germline (reference sequence). The CDR3 DNA reads as TGTGCCTGGGCGGACTACAACTTGCCTGGTTCACCCCTCCACTTT. Translation gives CAWADYNLPGSPLHF.

This clone is labeled as medium-sized (0.01 to 0.1%). The rearrangement links TRBV5-1 to TRBJ2-7, with a weak D call TRBD2 (6 bases). The V gene lost 3 bases and the J gene lost 0 bases, with 7 bases spanning the gap. The CDR3 is 13 amino acids. Looked up from germline, CDR1 is SGHRS and CDR2 is YFSETQ. CDR3 nucleotide sequence: TGCGCCAGCAGCTCGGGACTCTCCTACGAGCAGTACTTC. Translating gives CASSSGLSYEQYF.

This clone was counted only a few times. V gene TRBV6-5 combines with J gene TRBJ2-1, with 8 bases aligning to TRBD2. This CDR3 has 15 amino acids. CDR1 and CDR2 (germline): MNHEY, SVGAGI. V was clipped by 0 bases and J by 6 bases; unmatched bases: 4. The CDR3 DNA is TGTGCCAGCAGTTACTCACGGGAGGGCCCCAATGAGCAGTTCTTC. Protein: CASSYSREGPNEQFF.

The chain has TRBV7-3 and TRBJ1-5; D uncertain. The CDR3 runs to 13 residues. V was pared by 2 bases and J by 4 bases, with 6 bases between. The germline V gene encodes CDR1 SGHTA and CDR2 FQGTGA. CDR3 coding DNA: TGTGCCAGCAGCTTATCGAGAAATCAGCCCCAGCATTTT. This gives the protein CASSLSRNQPQHF.

The CDR3 coding sequence is TGTGCCAGCAGCTTATCCGGGACTAGGCGTCTCGCAGATACGCAGTATTTT. Translation: CASSLSGTRRLADTQYF. The rearrangement links TRBV7-2 to TRBJ2-3; TRBD2 aligns across 8 bases. The V gene's germline CDR1 is SGHTA and CDR2 FQGNSA. There are 17 residues in the CDR3. J was trimmed by 4 bases and V by 2 bases; bases with no gene match: 11.